These 16 T cell receptor beta chains came from one sample sequenced in a study of graft-versus-host responses after intestinal transplantation. TCRdb's copy holds only in-frame clones and misses some; the assay was immunoSEQ multiplex PCR. The data contain some 46,000 clones, approximately 94% of them singletons. The sequencing used PBMCs, collected about 11 months after intestinal transplant. These receptors came from a human patient who received an intestinal transplant, so some T cells may come from the graft donor.

This clone was seen just once. The J gene is TRBJ2-6, the V gene TRBV11-2; the D is unclear. Trimming cost V 7 bases and J 2 bases, with 6 bases left between them. The CDR3 runs 13 residues. CDR1 is SGHAT and CDR2 is FQNNGV in the germline V gene. The DNA for the CDR3 is TGTGCCAGCAAAAATACTGGGGCCAACGTCCTGACTTTC. It yields the protein CASKNTGANVLTF.

The J gene is TRBJ2-1, the V gene TRBV27; D is perhaps TRBD2 (6 bases). Germline V CDR1 and CDR2: MNHEY, SMNVEV (reference sequence). The CDR3 length is 15 residues. V was trimmed by 5 bases and J by 5 bases, leaving 16 bases between them. CDR3: CASSLSGAADNEQFF. For the CDR3, the DNA is TGTGCCAGCAGTCTCTCGGGAGCGGCGGACAATGAGCAGTTCTTC.

This sequence joins TRBV27 and TRBJ2-1, with D maybe TRBD2 (6 bases). The germline CDR1 and CDR2 sequences are MNHEY and SMNVEV (reference sequence). The V and J ends lost 2 bases and 10 bases respectively, with 9 bases between them. The CDR3 has 12 amino acids. CDR3: CASSLPGLEQFF. The CDR3 bases are TGTGCCAGCAGTTTACCCGGACTAGAGCAGTTCTTC.

The chain links TRBV9 to TRBJ2-7; 7 bases are a match to TRBD2. The CDR3 is 15 residues long. V lost 0 bases and J lost 2; bases outside the gene matches: 5. Germline V gene data show CDR1 as SGDLS and CDR2 as YYNGEE. CDR3 amino acids: CASSVGLADTYEQYF. CDR3 nucleotides: TGTGCCAGCAGCGTAGGGCTAGCGGACACCTACGAGCAGTACTTC.

This chain links TRBV4-2 with TRBJ1-1; 10 bases match TRBD1. This CDR3 contains 22 residues. CDR1 and CDR2 from the germline V gene are LGHNA and YNFKEQ. V trimming: 2 bases; J trimming: 5 bases; junction bases outside the gene matches: 26. CDR3 protein: CASSQIWGSHRETGGLGTEAFF. The CDR3 bases are TGTGCCAGCAGCCAAATCTGGGGTTCCCACCGAGAGACAGGGGGCCTGGGGACTGAAGCTTTCTTT.

This sequence joins TRBV11-3 and TRBJ2-3; 7 bases agree with TRBD2. Germline trimming cut 6 bases from V and 2 bases from J; bases unmatched to any gene: 11. The CDR3 has 16 amino acids. CDR1 and CDR2 (germline): SGHNT, YENEEA. The CDR3 reads CASSLGLAGVTDTQYF. CDR3 bases: TGTGCCAGCAGTTTGGGCCTTGCGGGGGTCACAGATACGCAGTATTTT.

The chain combines TRBV30 with TRBJ1-5, with a tentative D call TRBD1 (6 bases). This CDR3 is 13 amino acids long. The V end lost 4 bases, the J end lost 3 bases, and 10 bases lay between the germline ends. Germline V gives CDR1 GTSNPN, CDR2 SVGIG (reference sequence). CDR3 sequence reads: CAWNRQANQPQHF. CDR3 in DNA: TGTGCCTGGAATAGACAGGCCAATCAGCCCCAGCATTTT. The full variable domain, with the rest looked up from reference TRBV30 and TRBJ1-5, is SQTIHQWPATLVQPVGSPLSLECTVEGTSNPNLYWYRQAAGRGLQLLFYSVGIGQISSEVPQNLSASRPQDRQFILSSKKLLLSDSGFYLCAWNRQANQPQHFGDGTRLSIL.

V and J are TRBV9 and TRBJ1-2, with a tentative D call TRBD1 (6 bases). From germline, CDR1 is SGDLS and CDR2 YYNGEE. The CDR3 has 17 amino acids. V lost 3 bases and J lost 6, with 24 bases in between. CDR3 DNA sequence: TGTGCCAGCAGCGGTGAGGGGTACAGGGTGTTAATGGATGGCTACACCTTC. Translation gives CASSGEGYRVLMDGYTF.

CDR3 nucleotide sequence: TGTGCCAGCAGCTCACAGGGAACAGATACGCAGTATTTT. It translates to CASSSQGTDTQYF. This chain uses TRBV5-5 with TRBJ2-3; a weak D match, TRBD1 (6 bases). Germline-derived CDR1 and CDR2 are SGHKS and YYEKEE (reference sequence). V was shortened by 3 bases and J by 3 bases, with 8 bases between the two germline ends. The CDR3 is 13 residues long.

The chain joins TRBV5-6 to TRBJ2-3; TRBD2 matches at 8 bases. The germline V gene has CDR1 SGHDT and CDR2 YYEEEE. Trimming took 0 bases from V and 6 from J; bases not matched to a gene: 6. CDR3 size: 15 residues. This CDR3 reads CASSLVGLGIDTQYF. The CDR3 DNA reads TGTGCCAGCAGCTTGGTGGGACTAGGAATTGATACGCAGTATTTT.

The DNA of the CDR3 is TGTGCCAGCAGCCGGGACAGTAAGAACACTGAAGCTTTCTTT. Translating gives CASSRDSKNTEAFF. The chain couples TRBV5-4 to TRBJ1-1, with 7 bases matching TRBD1. The CDR3 has 14 residues. Germline V gene data show CDR1 as SGHNT and CDR2 as YYREEE (reference sequence). V was pared by 4 bases and J by 1 base, with 4 bases of the junction left unmatched.

The chain is built from TRBV6-9 and TRBJ1-2; the match to TRBD1 covers 7 bases. The length of the CDR3 is 14 residues. The trim removed 6 bases at V and 0 bases at J, leaving 4 bases unmatched. The germline V gene encodes CDR1 MNHGY and CDR2 SVAAGI. CDR3 in amino acids: CASSGTDANYGYTF. The DNA for the CDR3 is TGTGCCAGCAGCGGGACAGACGCTAACTATGGCTACACCTTC.

V and J are TRBV7-9 and TRBJ2-7, with TRBD2 as a possible D gene (6 bases). V dropped 3 bases and J dropped 5 bases, with 14 bases sitting between them. This CDR3 has 14 residues. Germline CDR1 SEHNR, CDR2 FQNEAQ (reference sequence). In DNA form, the CDR3 reads TGTGCCAGCAGCTTTTTAAGGGGAGGCGACGAGCAGTACTTC. Translating it yields CASSFLRGGDEQYF.

The gene calls are TRBV4-1 and TRBJ2-7; D is undetermined. The V gene lost 3 bases and the J gene lost 6 bases, with 18 bases spanning the gap. The germline V gene has CDR1 MGHRA and CDR2 YSYEKL. The CDR3 sequence is 15 residues long. The CDR3 DNA follows: TGCGCCAGCAGCCATCACCCTAACACCGAATCCGAGCAGTACTTC. This codes for CASSHHPNTESEQYF.

The V and J genes are TRBV2 and TRBJ1-4; the D gene is possibly TRBD1 (5 bases). Germline CDR1 and CDR2: SNHLY and FYNNEI. Trimming took 6 bases from V and 3 from J, leaving 29 bases between them. This CDR3 region has 20 residues. The CDR3 spells CASSNSPDMMLKVPNEKLFF. For the CDR3, the DNA is TGTGCCAGCAGCAACTCCCCGGACATGATGCTTAAAGTACCTAATGAAAAACTGTTTTTT.

This clone was seen only once. The chain employs TRBV13 and TRBJ2-2; possibly TRBD2 for D (6 bases). Trimming left V 8 bases short and J 2 bases short, with 15 bases between. Germline loops: CDR1 PRHDT, CDR2 FYEKMQ (reference sequence). This CDR3 contains 15 residues. CDR3 bases: TGTGCCAGCGCCGGGACTTCTATCAACACCGGGGAGCTGTTTTTT. It yields the protein CASAGTSINTGELFF. Full variable domain (rest looked up from reference TRBV13 and TRBJ2-2): AAGVIQSPRHLIKEKRETATLKCYPIPRHDTVYWYQQGPGQDPQFLISFYEKMQSDKGSIPDRFSAQQFSDYHSELNMSSLELGDSALYFCASAGTSINTGELFFGEGSRLTVL.